This record concerns one T cell receptor beta chain sequence. Using immunoSEQ multiplex PCR, the repertoire was profiled, and TCRdb retains in-frame clones only, with some absent. The sample lists about 120,000 clones; approximately 90% were seen once. The ends lost 2 bases at V and 2 bases at J; junction bases unmatched: 4. Germline CDR1 and CDR2: SGHTA and FQGNSA. The CDR3 spans 15 residues. These data originate in a study of cytomegalovirus exposure and HLA in healthy donors. The V gene is TRBV7-2, the J gene TRBJ2-7, with 9 bases matching TRBD2. The receptor was derived from a woman younger than 35 in good health and CMV-seropositive. Material: PBMCs. The CDR3 reads CASSLLAGETYEQYF. The CDR3 DNA reads TGTGCCAGCAGCTTATTAGCGGGAGAAACCTACGAGCAGTACTTC.